The source of this T cell receptor beta chain is a study of technical replicates of blood from a few donors. The CDR3 sequence is 15 residues long. The ends lost 1 base at V and 8 bases at J; junction bases unmatched: 4. Germline loops: CDR1 SGHVS, CDR2 FQNEAQ. The table came from immunoSEQ multiplex PCR; TCRdb's copy has only in-frame clones and leaves some out. The profile shows just over 70,000 clones, roughly 94% of them singletons. The source is a human donor in good health. The chain carries TRBV7-8 and TRBJ1-4, with TRBD1 identical over 10 bases. Material for sequencing was T cells isolated from PBMCs. This chain's CDR3 is CASSLVWTGGEKLFF. In DNA form, the CDR3 reads TGTGCCAGCAGCTTAGTATGGACAGGGGGGGAAAAACTGTTTTTT.